The T cell receptor (beta chain) under discussion was sequenced for a study of cytomegalovirus exposure and HLA in healthy donors. This CDR3 is built from 13 residues. V was trimmed by 6 bases and J by 9 bases, leaving 15 bases between them. The germline V gene encodes CDR1 PRHDT and CDR2 FYEKMQ (reference sequence). Unrecorded immune exposures were likely, despite nominal health at sampling. The PCR made use of 60 Vbeta and 13 Jbeta primers. Generated by immunoSEQ multiplex PCR, the TCRdb table keeps only in-frame clones and is missing some. Among under 200,000 clones listed, approximately 80% were seen once.

Sequencing used PBMCs. The genes are TRBV13 and TRBJ2-1, with D possibly matching TRBD2 (6 bases). This TCR came from a man in his 60s in good health and CMV-seronegative. The CDR3: CASSLEGAGEQFF. CDR3 DNA: TGTGCCAGCAGTCTAGAGGGAGCGGGTGAGCAGTTCTTC.